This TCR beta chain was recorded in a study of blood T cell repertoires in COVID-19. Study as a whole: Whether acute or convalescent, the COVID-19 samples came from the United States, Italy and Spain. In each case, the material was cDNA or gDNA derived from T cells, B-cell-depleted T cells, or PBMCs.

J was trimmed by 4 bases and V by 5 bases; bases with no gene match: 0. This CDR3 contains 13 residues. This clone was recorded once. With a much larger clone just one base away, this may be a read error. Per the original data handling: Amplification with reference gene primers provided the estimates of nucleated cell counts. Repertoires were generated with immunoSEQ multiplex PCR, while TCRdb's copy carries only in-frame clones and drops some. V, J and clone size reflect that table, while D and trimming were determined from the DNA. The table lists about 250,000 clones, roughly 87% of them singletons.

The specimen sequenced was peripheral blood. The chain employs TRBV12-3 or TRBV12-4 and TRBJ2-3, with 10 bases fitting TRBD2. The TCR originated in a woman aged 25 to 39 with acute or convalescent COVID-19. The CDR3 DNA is TGTGCCAGCAGTGGGACTAGCGCAGATACGCAGTATTTT. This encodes CASSGTSADTQYF.